This TCR beta chain was identified in a study of T cell responses to AZD1222 COVID-19 vaccine. This clone was seen once. Data came from immunoSEQ multiplex PCR; TCRdb stores just in-frame clones and leaves some out. In the table there are 190,000 or so clones, approximately 93% of which are singletons. Germline V gives CDR1 LGHNA, CDR2 YNFKEQ. The CDR3 extends over 15 amino acids. Trimming took 1 base from V and 4 from J, leaving 11 bases between them. The rearrangement links TRBV4-2 to TRBJ1-5, with a possible D match to TRBD1 (5 bases). This sample comprised peripheral blood, obtained 28 days after the second AZD1222 dose. This clonotype was sampled from an adult who received the AZD1222 COVID-19 vaccine. The CDR3 DNA reads as TGTGCCAGCAGCCAAGTCGACGACAGTAATCAGCCCCAGCATTTT. This translates into CASSQVDDSNQPQHF.